The following is a T cell receptor (beta chain) sequence with its context. Its antigen is still unknown. The hyperthyroidism patients had all been newly diagnosed, and their disease duration was under 2 months. Their ages ranged from 18 to 65 years. Uncontrolled infection, other autoimmune disease, pregnancy or lactation barred patients from enrollment. The PBMCs were sourced from fresh peripheral blood (less than 11 ml). Germline assignment: CDR1 LNHDA and CDR2 SQIVND (reference sequence). V lost 4 bases to trimming and J lost 8 bases, with 20 bases between them. The CDR3 consists of 15 residues. The investigators amplified TCR beta CDR3 regions from RNA transcripts. The primer set for the first-round RT-PCR of the TCR CDR3 was HTBI. TCRdb ran MiXCR on the multiplex PCR reads and lists one entry per CDR3 protein. The sample lists 550,000 to 850,000 distinct CDR3 sequences, about 17% seen once, with over 15% in the top ten.

The record originates from a study of T cells in Graves' hyperthyroidism and ophthalmopathy. The study, taken as a whole, reports: Ophthalmopathy stood apart from stable hyperthyroidism in a 13 V-J model.

The clonotype originates from a woman aged 50 to 60 with Graves' hyperthyroidism that later progressed to Graves' ophthalmopathy. The chain couples TRBV19 to TRBJ1-2, with D possibly being TRBD1 (5 bases). The sample consisted of blood. The CDR3 DNA reads as TGTGCCAGTAGTAGATTTGACAGCACCCGAGGAGGCTACACCTTC. Translated: CASSRFDSTRGGYTF. The whole variable domain, remainder taken from reference TRBV19 and TRBJ1-2, is DGGITQSPKYLFRKEGQNVTLSCEQNLNHDAMYWYRQDPGQGLRLIYYSQIVNDFQKGDIAEGYSVSREKKESFPLTVTSAQKNPTAFYLCASSRFDSTRGGYTFGSGTRLTVV.